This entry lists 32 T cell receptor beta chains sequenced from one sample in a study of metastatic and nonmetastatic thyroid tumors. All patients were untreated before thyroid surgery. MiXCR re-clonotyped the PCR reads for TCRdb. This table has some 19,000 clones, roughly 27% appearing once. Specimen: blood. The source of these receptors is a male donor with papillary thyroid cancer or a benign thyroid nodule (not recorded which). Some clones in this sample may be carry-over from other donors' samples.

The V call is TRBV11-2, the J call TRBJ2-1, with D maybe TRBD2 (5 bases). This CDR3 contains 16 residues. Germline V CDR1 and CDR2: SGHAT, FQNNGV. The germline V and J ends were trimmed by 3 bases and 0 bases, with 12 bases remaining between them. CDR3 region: CASSFQAVSSYNEQFF. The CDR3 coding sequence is TGTGCCAGCAGCTTCCAAGCGGTGAGCTCCTACAATGAGCAGTTCTTC.

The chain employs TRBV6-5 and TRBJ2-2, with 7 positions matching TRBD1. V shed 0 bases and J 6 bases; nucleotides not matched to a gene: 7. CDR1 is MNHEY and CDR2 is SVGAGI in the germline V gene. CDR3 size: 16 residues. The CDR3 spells CASSYSAGGISGELFF. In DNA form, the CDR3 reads TGTGCCAGCAGTTACTCGGCAGGGGGAATATCCGGGGAGCTGTTTTTT.

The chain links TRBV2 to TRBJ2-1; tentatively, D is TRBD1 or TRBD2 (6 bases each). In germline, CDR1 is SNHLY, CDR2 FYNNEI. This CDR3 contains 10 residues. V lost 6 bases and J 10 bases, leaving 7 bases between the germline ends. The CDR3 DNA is TGTGCCAGCAGCGGGGGCGAGCAGTTCTTC. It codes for CASSGGEQFF.

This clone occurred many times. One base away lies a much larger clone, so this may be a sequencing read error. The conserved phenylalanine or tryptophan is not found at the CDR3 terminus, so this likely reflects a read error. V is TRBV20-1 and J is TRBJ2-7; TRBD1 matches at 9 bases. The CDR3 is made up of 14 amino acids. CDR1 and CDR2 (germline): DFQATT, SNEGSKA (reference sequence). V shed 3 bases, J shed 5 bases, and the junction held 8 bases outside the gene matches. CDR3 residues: CSASQGQGYDEQYS. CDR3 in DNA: TGCAGTGCTAGTCAAGGACAGGGGTACGACGAGCAGTACTCC.

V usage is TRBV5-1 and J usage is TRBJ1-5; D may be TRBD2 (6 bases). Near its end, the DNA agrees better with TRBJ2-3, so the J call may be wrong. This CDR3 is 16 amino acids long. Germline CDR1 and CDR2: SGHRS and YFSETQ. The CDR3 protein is CASSPGGITGNQPQYF. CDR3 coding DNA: TGCGCCAGCAGCCCGGGCGGGATAACAGGCAATCAGCCCCAGTATTTT.

This chain's CDR3 is CASSPLPHQGYTF. The CDR3, as DNA: TGTGCCAGCAGTCCCTTGCCGCATCAGGGCTACACCTTC. The rearrangement links TRBV2 to TRBJ1-2; no clear D. V was trimmed by 5 bases and J by 8 bases, leaving 15 bases between them. In germline, CDR1 is SNHLY, CDR2 FYNNEI. This CDR3 is built from 13 residues.

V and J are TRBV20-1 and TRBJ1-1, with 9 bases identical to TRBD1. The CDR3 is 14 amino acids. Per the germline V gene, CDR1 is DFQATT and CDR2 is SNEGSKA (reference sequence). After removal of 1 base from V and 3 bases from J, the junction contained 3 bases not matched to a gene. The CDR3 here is CSARVGTGHTEAFF. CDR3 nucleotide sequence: TGCAGTGCTAGAGTAGGGACAGGGCACACTGAAGCTTTCTTT.

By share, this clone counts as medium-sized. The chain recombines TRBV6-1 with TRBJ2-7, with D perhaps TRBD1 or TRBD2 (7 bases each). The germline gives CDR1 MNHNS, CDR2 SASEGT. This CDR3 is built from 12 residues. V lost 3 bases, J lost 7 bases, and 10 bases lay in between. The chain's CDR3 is CASSDQGGEQYF. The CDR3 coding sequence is TGTGCCAGCAGTGATCAGGGGGGGGAGCAGTACTTC.

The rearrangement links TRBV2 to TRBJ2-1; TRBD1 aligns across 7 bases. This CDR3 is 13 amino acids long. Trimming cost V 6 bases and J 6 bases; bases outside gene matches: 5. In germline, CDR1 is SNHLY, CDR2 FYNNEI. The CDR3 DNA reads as TGTGCCAGCAGGGGACAGCCTGGCAATGAGCAGTTCTTC. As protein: CASRGQPGNEQFF.

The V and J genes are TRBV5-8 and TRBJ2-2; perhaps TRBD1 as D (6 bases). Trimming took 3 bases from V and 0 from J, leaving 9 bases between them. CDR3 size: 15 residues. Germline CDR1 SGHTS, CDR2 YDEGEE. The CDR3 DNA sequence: TGTGCCAGCAGCTACGGGACAACGAACACCGGGGAGCTGTTTTTT. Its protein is CASSYGTTNTGELFF.

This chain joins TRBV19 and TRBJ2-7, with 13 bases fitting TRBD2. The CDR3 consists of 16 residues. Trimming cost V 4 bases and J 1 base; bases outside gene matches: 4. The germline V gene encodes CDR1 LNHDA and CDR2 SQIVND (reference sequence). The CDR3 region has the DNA TGTGCCAGTAGTACGTCGGGACTAGCGGGATCCTACGAGCAGTACTTC. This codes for CASSTSGLAGSYEQYF.

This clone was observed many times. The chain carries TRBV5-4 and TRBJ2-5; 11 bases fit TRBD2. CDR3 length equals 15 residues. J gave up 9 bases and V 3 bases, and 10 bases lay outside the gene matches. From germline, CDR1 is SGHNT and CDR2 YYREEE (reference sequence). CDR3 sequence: CASSWGTSGLPAQYF. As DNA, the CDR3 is TGTGCCAGCAGCTGGGGGACTAGCGGCCTGCCGGCCCAGTACTTC.

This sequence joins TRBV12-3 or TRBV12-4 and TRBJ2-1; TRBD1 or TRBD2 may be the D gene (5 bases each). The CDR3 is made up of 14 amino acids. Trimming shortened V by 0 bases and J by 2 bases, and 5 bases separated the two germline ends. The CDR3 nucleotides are TGTGCCAGCAGTTTAGCGGGGGCCTACAATGAGCAGTTCTTC. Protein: CASSLAGAYNEQFF.

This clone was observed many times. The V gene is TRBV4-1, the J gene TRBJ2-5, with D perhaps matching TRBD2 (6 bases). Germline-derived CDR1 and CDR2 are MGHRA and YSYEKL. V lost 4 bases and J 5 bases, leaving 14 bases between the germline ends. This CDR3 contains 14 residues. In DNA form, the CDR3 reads TGCGCCAGCAGCCTCGGAGGGGTCCGGGAGACCCAGTACTTC. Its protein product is CASSLGGVRETQYF.

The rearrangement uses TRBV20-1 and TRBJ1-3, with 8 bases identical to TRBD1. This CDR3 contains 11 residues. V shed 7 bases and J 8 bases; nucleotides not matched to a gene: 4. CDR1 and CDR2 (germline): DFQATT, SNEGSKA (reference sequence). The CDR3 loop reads CSVQGGHTIYF. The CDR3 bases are TGCAGTGTACAGGGGGGACACACCATATATTTT.

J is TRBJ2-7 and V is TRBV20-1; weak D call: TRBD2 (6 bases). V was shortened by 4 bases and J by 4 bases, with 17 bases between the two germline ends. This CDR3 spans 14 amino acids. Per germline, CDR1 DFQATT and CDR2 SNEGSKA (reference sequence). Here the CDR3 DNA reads TGCAGTGCTATAGATAGTGGGAGCGGGTACGAGCAGTACTTC. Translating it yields CSAIDSGSGYEQYF.

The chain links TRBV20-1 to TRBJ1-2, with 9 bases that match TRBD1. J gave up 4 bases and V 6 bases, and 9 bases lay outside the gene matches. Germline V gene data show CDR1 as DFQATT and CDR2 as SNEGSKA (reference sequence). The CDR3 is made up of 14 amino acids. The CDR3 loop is CSARDREKGYGYTF. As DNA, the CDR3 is TGCAGTGCAAGGGACAGGGAAAAGGGCTATGGCTACACCTTC.

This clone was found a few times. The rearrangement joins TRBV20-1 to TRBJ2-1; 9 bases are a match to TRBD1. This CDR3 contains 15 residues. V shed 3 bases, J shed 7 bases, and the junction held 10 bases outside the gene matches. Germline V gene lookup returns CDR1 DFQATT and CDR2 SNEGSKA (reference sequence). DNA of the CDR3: TGCAGTGCTAGCGGCTATGGACAGGGGCAAAATGAGCAGTTCTTC. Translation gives CSASGYGQGQNEQFF.

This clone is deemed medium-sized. The CDR3 loop is CASSFGIRSDTQYF. The DNA for the CDR3 is TGTGCCAGCAGCTTTGGTATTCGTTCAGATACGCAGTATTTT. The chain recombines TRBV11-1 with TRBJ2-3; D not resolved. From germline, CDR1 is SGHAT and CDR2 FQDESV (reference sequence). V lost 3 bases and J lost 4, with 11 bases in between. This CDR3 comprises 14 residues. Variable domain in full (rest from reference TRBV11-1 and TRBJ2-3): EAEVAQSPRYKITEKSQAVAFWCDPISGHATLYWYRQILGQGPELLVQFQDESVVDDSQLPKDRFSAERLKGVDSTLKIQPAELGDSAMYLCASSFGIRSDTQYFGPGTRLTVL.

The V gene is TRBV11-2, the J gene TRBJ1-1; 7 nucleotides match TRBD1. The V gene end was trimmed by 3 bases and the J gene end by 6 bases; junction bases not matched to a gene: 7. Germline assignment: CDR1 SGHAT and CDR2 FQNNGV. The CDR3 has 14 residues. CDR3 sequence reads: CASSFMARGAEAFF. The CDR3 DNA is TGTGCCAGCAGCTTTATGGCCAGGGGGGCTGAAGCTTTCTTT.

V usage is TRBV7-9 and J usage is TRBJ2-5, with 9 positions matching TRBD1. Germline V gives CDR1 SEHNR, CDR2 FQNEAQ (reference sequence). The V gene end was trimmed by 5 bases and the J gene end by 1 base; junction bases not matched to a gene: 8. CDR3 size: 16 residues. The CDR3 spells CASSPRGQGLQETQYF. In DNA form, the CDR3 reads TGTGCCAGCAGCCCCAGGGGACAGGGCCTCCAAGAGACCCAGTACTTC.

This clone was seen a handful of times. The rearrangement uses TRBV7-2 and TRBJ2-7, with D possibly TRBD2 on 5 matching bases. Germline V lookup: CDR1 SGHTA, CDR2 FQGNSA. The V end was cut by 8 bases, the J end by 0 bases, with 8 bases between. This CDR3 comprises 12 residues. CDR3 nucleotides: TGTGCCAGCGCGGGCCTCTCCTACGAGCAGTACTTC. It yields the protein CASAGLSYEQYF.

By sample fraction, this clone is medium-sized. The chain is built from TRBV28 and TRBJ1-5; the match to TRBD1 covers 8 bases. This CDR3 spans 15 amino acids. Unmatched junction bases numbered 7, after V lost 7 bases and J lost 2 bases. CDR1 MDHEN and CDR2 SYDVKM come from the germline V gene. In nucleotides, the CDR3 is TGTGCCAGCATCGGACAGGGTAGTCGCAATCAGCCCCAGCATTTT. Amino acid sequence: CASIGQGSRNQPQHF. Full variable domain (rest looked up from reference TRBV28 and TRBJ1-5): DVKVTQSSRYLVKRTGEKVFLECVQDMDHENMFWYRQDPGLGLRLIYFSYDVKMKEKGDIPEGYSVSREKKERFSLILESASTNQTSMYLCASIGQGSRNQPQHFGDGTRLSIL.

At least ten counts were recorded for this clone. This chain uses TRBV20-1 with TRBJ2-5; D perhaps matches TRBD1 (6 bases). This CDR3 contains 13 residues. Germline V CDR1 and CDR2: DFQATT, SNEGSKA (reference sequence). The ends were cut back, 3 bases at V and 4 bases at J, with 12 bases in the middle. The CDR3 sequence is CSARLGARETQYF. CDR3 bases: TGCAGTGCTAGGTTGGGGGCGAGAGAGACCCAGTACTTC.

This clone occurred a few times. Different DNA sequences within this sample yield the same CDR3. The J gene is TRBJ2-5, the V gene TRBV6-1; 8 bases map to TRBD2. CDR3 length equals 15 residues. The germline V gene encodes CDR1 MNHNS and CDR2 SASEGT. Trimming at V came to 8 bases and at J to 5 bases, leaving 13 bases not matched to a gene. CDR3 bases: TGTGCCAGCTACAAGGGGGTTAGCGGGATGGAGACCCAGTACTTC. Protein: CASYKGVSGMETQYF.

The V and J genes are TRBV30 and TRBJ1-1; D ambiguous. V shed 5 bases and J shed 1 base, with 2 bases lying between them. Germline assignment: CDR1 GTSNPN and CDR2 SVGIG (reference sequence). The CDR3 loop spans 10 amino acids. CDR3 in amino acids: CAWGNTEAFF. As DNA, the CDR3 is TGTGCCTGGGGGAACACTGAAGCTTTCTTT.

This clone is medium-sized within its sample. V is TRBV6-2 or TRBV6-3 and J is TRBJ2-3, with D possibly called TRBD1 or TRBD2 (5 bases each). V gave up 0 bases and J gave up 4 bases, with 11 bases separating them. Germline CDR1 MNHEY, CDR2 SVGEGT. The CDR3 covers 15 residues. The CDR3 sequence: CASSYSRRGADTQYF. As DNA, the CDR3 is TGTGCCAGCAGTTACTCGCGACGGGGCGCAGATACGCAGTATTTT.

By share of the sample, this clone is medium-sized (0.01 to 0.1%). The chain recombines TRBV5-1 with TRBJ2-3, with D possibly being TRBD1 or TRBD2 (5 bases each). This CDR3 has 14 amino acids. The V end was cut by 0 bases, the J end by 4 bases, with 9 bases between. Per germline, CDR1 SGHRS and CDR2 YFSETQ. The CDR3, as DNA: TGCGCCAGCAGCTTGGGGCTGGGGGCAGATACGCAGTATTTT. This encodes CASSLGLGADTQYF. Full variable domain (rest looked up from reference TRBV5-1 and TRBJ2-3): KAGVTQTPRYLIKTRGQQVTLSCSPISGHRSVSWYQQTPGQGLQFLFEYFSETQRNKGNFPGRFSGRQFSNSRSEMNVSTLELGDSALYLCASSLGLGADTQYFGPGTRLTVL.

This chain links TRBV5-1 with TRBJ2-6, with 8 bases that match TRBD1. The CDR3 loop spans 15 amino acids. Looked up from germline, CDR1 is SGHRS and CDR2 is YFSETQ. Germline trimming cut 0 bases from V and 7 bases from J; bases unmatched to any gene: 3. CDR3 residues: CASSLEDRGANVLTF. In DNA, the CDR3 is TGCGCCAGCAGCTTGGAAGACAGGGGAGCCAACGTCCTGACTTTC.

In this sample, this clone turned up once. The DNA of the CDR3 is TGCGCCAGCAACCTCAGGGGTAGCGGCAATGAGCAGTTCTTC. Amino acids: CASNLRGSGNEQFF. The chain carries TRBV5-1 and TRBJ2-1; the D call may be TRBD1 or TRBD2 (6 bases each). Trimming removed 6 bases at V and 6 bases at J, with 16 bases between. The V gene's germline CDR1 is SGHRS and CDR2 YFSETQ. This CDR3 spans 14 amino acids.

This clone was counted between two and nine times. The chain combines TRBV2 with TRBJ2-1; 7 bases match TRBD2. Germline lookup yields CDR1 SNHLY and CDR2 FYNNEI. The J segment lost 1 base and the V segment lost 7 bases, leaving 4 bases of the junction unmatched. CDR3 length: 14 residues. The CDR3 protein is CASMGGRSYNEQFF. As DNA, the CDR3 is TGTGCCAGCATGGGCGGGAGATCCTACAATGAGCAGTTCTTC. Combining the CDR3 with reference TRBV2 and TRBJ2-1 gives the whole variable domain EPEVTQTPSHQVTQMGQEVILRCVPISNHLYFYWYRQILGQKVEFLVSFYNNEISEKSEIFDDQFSVERPDGSNFTLKIRSTKLEDSAMYFCASMGGRSYNEQFFGPGTRLTVL.

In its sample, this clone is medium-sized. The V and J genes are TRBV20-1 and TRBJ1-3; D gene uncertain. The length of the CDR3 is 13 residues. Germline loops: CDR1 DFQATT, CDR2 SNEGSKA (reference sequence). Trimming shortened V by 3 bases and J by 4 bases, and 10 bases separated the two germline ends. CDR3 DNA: TGCAGTGCTAGGGACCGTTGGGGAAACACCATATATTTT. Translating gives CSARDRWGNTIYF.